Presented here are 18 T cell receptor beta chains from one specimen sequenced in a study of cytomegalovirus exposure and HLA in healthy donors. 13 Jbeta primers and 60 Vbeta primers were used for the PCR. The protocol was immunoSEQ multiplex PCR, while the TCRdb copy is restricted to in-frame clones and leaves out a portion. The sample has around 170,000 clones, 82% seen once; the top ten hold less than 0.85%. Source material: PBMCs. The origin of the receptors is a woman aged 18 to 35 in good health and CMV-seronegative.

V usage is TRBV11-2 and J usage is TRBJ2-5; D uncertain. CDR3 length: 12 amino acids. V was shortened by 5 bases and J by 3 bases, with 7 bases between the two germline ends. The germline CDR1 and CDR2 sequences are SGHAT and FQNNGV. The chain's CDR3 is CASSRVEETQYF. The CDR3 DNA is TGTGCCAGCAGCCGGGTGGAAGAGACCCAGTACTTC. The full variable domain, with the rest looked up from reference TRBV11-2 and TRBJ2-5, is EAGVAQSPRYKIIEKRQSVAFWCNPISGHATLYWYQQILGQGPKLLIQFQNNGVVDDSQLPKDRFSAERLKGVDSTLKIQPAKLEDSAVYLCASSRVEETQYFGPGTRLLVL.

The rearrangement links TRBV5-1 to TRBJ1-2; 7 positions agree with TRBD1. This CDR3 is built from 13 residues. From germline, CDR1 is SGHRS and CDR2 YFSETQ. The ends lost 4 bases at V and 6 bases at J; junction bases unmatched: 6. The CDR3 DNA reads as TGCGCCAGCAGCGCCGGGACAGCAAATGGCTACACCTTC. The encoded protein is CASSAGTANGYTF.

The chain has TRBV7-3 and TRBJ2-7; TRBD1 matches at 7 bases. J gave up 1 base and V 2 bases, and 2 bases lay outside the gene matches. CDR1 is SGHTA, CDR2 FQGTGA, per germline. The CDR3 consists of 14 residues. The CDR3 sequence is CASSLPTGSYEQYF. The CDR3 region has the DNA TGTGCCAGCAGCTTACCGACAGGGTCCTACGAGCAGTACTTC. The full variable domain, in which reference TRBV7-3 and TRBJ2-7 provide the parts outside the CDR3, is GAGVSQTPSNKVTEKGKYVELRCDPISGHTALYWYRQSLGQGPEFLIYFQGTGAADDSGLPNDRFFAVRPEGSVSTLKIQRTERGDSAVYLCASSLPTGSYEQYFGPGTRLTVT.

This clone has only one observation. The V gene is TRBV6-1, the J gene TRBJ1-1, with 8 bases matching TRBD1. CDR3 length equals 14 residues. The V gene's germline CDR1 is MNHNS and CDR2 SASEGT. The trim removed 7 bases at V and 4 bases at J, leaving 8 bases unmatched. As DNA, the CDR3 is TGTGCCAGCATTCCAGGGGGCGAGAGCACTGAAGCTTTCTTT. This codes for CASIPGGESTEAFF.

The V gene is TRBV10-3, the J gene TRBJ2-3; D is uncertain. V lost 4 bases and J 6 bases, leaving 5 bases between the germline ends. The CDR3 loop spans 11 amino acids. CDR1 is ENHRY and CDR2 is SYGVKD in the germline V gene. CDR3: CAISGADTQYF. In DNA, the CDR3 is TGTGCCATCAGTGGGGCGGATACGCAGTATTTT.

The table lists this clone with a count of one. V gene TRBV6-5 combines with J gene TRBJ2-2, with D tentatively TRBD1 (5 bases). Germline-derived CDR1 and CDR2 are MNHEY and SVGAGI. Trimming removed 5 bases at V and 12 bases at J, with 13 bases between. The CDR3 runs to 12 residues. CDR3 amino acids: CASSQGPGKLFF. CDR3 bases: TGTGCCAGCAGTCAGGGCCCCGGAAAGCTGTTTTTT.

This chain uses TRBV6-1 with TRBJ2-7; 9 bases fit TRBD1. There are 14 residues in the CDR3. V dropped 6 bases and J dropped 6; count of bases not matched to a gene: 9. The germline V gene encodes CDR1 MNHNS and CDR2 SASEGT. The CDR3 reads CASRSGDRVGEQYF. The CDR3 bases are TGTGCCAGCAGGAGTGGGGACAGGGTTGGCGAGCAGTACTTC.

The chain carries TRBV5-1 and TRBJ2-3; 13 bases match TRBD2. Germline V gives CDR1 SGHRS, CDR2 YFSETQ. V trimming: 3 bases; J trimming: 1 base; junction bases outside the gene matches: 8. The CDR3 is made up of 18 amino acids. The CDR3 DNA reads as TGCGCCAGCAGCTCCACTAGCGGGGGGGCGGTTGGCACAGATACGCAGTATTTT. Protein product: CASSSTSGGAVGTDTQYF.

The chain uses TRBV5-4 and TRBJ2-7; D unclear. Trimming took 4 bases from V and 0 from J, leaving 14 bases between them. This CDR3 has 15 residues. In germline, CDR1 is SGHNT, CDR2 YYREEE (reference sequence). The CDR3 region is CASSLDRSSSYEQYF. CDR3 sequence (DNA): TGTGCCAGCAGCCTGGATCGGTCGAGCTCCTACGAGCAGTACTTC. The full variable domain, rest sourced from reference TRBV5-4 and TRBJ2-7, is ETGVTQSPTHLIKTRGQQVTLRCSSQSGHNTVSWYQQALGQGPQFIFQYYREEENGRGNFPPRFSGLQFPNYSSELNVNALELDDSALYLCASSLDRSSSYEQYFGPGTRLTVT.

The V and J genes are TRBV19 and TRBJ1-5; 7 bases are a match to TRBD1. Germline V gives CDR1 LNHDA, CDR2 SQIVND (reference sequence). This CDR3 spans 17 amino acids. J lost 4 bases, V lost 4 bases, and 13 bases had no gene match. The CDR3 DNA reads as TGTGCCAGTAGTACCGTACTTACAGGGGTTCGAAATCAGCCCCAGCATTTT. Protein product: CASSTVLTGVRNQPQHF.

This clone was recorded a few times. This chain connects TRBV6-1 to TRBJ1-1; 9 bases map to TRBD1. Looked up from germline, CDR1 is MNHNS and CDR2 is SASEGT. Trimming cost V 5 bases and J 5 bases; bases outside gene matches: 6. The CDR3 consists of 14 residues. CDR3 loop: CASSRTGVRTEAFF. The CDR3 DNA is TGTGCCAGCAGTCGGACAGGGGTAAGGACTGAAGCTTTCTTT.

The chain couples TRBV7-9 to TRBJ2-2; unclear D gene. The CDR3 runs 14 residues. V lost 1 base to trimming and J lost 9 bases, with 12 bases between them. CDR1 SEHNR and CDR2 FQNEAQ come from the germline V gene (reference sequence). Here the CDR3 DNA reads TGTGCCAGCAGCTTAGTAGAAGCAGCGAGGGAGCTGTTTTTT. Translation: CASSLVEAARELFF. The entire variable domain, with the rest obtained from reference TRBV7-9 and TRBJ2-2, is as follows: DTGVSQNPRHKITKRGQNVTFRCDPISEHNRLYWYRQTLGQGPEFLTYFQNEAQLEKSRLLSDRFSAERPKGSFSTLEIQRTEQGDSAMYLCASSLVEAARELFFGEGSRLTVL.

This chain uses TRBV7-8 with TRBJ2-1; TRBD2 is a possible D gene (5 bases). The length of the CDR3 is 16 residues. V lost 4 bases to trimming and J lost 1 base, with 14 bases between them. CDR1 is SGHVS and CDR2 is FQNEAQ in the germline V gene. Written as DNA, the CDR3 is TGTGCCAGCAGCTCAGGACTCCGACGGTCCTACAATGAGCAGTTCTTC. Translated: CASSSGLRRSYNEQFF.

The genes are TRBV4-1 and TRBJ2-1; D remains unclear. The CDR3 is 15 residues long. The V end was cut by 4 bases, the J end by 1 base, with 11 bases between. CDR1 MGHRA and CDR2 YSYEKL come from the germline V gene. CDR3 loop: CASSPESLSYNEQFF. The CDR3 coding sequence is TGCGCCAGCAGCCCCGAGAGTCTATCCTACAATGAGCAGTTCTTC.

This clone was seen just once. The chain recombines TRBV19 with TRBJ2-3, with TRBD1 as a possible D gene (6 bases). Germline CDR1 and CDR2: LNHDA and SQIVND (reference sequence). The CDR3 totals 17 residues. V was cut by 7 bases and J by 0 bases, with 20 bases left in between. CDR3 coding DNA: TGTGCCAGTACCCCCAGGGGTCGGGGAAAGAGCACAGATACGCAGTATTTT. This translates into CASTPRGRGKSTDTQYF.

The table lists this clone with a few counts. V is TRBV13 and J is TRBJ2-7; weak D call: TRBD1 (5 bases). Per germline, CDR1 PRHDT and CDR2 FYEKMQ (reference sequence). The CDR3 contains 15 residues. The ends were cut back, 2 bases at V and 0 bases at J, with 11 bases in the middle. The CDR3 DNA is TGTGCCAGCAGCTTACGGTCTGGGGCCTCCTACGAGCAGTACTTC. Protein product: CASSLRSGASYEQYF.

The chain combines TRBV16 with TRBJ2-7, with D uncertain. The CDR3 is made up of 15 amino acids. Trimming shortened V by 0 bases and J by 1 base, and 10 bases separated the two germline ends. The germline gives CDR1 KGHSY, CDR2 FQNENV. CDR3 protein: CASSQSSGRSYEQYF. The CDR3 nucleotides read TGTGCCAGCAGCCAATCGAGTGGGCGATCCTACGAGCAGTACTTC.

The genes are TRBV5-4 and TRBJ2-1; TRBD2 matches at 7 bases. Germline assignment: CDR1 SGHNT and CDR2 YYREEE (reference sequence). The junction had 5 bases not matched to a gene; V was cut back by 4 bases and J by 10 bases. This CDR3 has 12 amino acids. Here the CDR3 reads CASSETSEEQFF. CDR3 bases: TGTGCCAGCAGCGAAACTAGCGAGGAGCAGTTCTTC.